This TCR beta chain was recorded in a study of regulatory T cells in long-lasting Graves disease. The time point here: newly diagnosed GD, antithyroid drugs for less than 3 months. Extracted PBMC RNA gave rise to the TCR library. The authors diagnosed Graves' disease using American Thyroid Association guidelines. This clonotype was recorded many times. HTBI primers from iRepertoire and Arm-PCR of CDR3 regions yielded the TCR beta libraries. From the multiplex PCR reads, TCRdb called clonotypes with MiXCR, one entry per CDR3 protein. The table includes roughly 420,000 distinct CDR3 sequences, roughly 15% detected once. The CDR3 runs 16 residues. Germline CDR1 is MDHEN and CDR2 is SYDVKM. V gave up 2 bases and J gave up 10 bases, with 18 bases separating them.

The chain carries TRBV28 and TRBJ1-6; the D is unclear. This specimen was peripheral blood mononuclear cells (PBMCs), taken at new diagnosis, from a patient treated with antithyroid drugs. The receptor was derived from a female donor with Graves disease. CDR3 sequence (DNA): TGTGCCAGCAGTTTAAACTTGGGCGCAGCGAGATCACCCCTCCACTTT. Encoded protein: CASSLNLGAARSPLHF.